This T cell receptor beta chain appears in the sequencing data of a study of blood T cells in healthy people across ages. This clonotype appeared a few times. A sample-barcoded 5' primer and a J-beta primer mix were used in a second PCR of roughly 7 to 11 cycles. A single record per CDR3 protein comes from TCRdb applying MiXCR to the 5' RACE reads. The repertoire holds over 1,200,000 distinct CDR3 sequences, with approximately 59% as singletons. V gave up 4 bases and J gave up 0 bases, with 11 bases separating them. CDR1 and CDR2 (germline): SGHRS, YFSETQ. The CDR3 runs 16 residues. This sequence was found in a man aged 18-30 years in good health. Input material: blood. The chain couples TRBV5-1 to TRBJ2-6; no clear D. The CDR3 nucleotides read TGCGCCAGCAGCCGTAACATACTCTCTGGGGCCAACGTCCTGACTTTC. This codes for CASSRNILSGANVLTF.